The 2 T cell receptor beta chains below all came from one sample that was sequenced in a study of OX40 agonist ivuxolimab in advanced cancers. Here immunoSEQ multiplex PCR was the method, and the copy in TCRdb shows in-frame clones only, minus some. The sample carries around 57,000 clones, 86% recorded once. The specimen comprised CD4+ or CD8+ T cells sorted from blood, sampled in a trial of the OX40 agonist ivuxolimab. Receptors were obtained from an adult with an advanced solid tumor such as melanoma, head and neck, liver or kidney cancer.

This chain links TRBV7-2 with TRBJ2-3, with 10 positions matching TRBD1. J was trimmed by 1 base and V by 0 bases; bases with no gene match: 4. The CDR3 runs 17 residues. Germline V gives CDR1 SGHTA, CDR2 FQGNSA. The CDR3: CASSLAATGGRTDTQYF. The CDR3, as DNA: TGTGCCAGCAGCTTAGCTGCGACAGGGGGCCGCACAGATACGCAGTATTTT.

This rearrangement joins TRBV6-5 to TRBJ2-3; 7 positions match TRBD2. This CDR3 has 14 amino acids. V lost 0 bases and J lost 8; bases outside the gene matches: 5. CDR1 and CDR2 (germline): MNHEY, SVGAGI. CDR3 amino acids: CASSYSYTSATQYF. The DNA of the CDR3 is TGTGCCAGCAGTTACTCGTACACTAGCGCTACGCAGTATTTT.